This TCR beta chain was recovered during a study of shared clonotypes between healthy human individuals. Findings and caveats of the study: Generation probability values for non-shared clonotypes were lower than those for clonotypes shared by all four donors. Among donors, clonotype sharing was expected to be affected by sequencing depth.

Some clones are missing from TCRdb's copy, which holds only in-frame ones; the method was immunoSEQ multiplex PCR. The data show 1.5 million to 1.9 million clones, with approximately 98% seen just once and around 0.47% held by the top ten. The investigators split CD4+ cells into a CD45RA+ naive subset and a CD45RA-negative memory subset. Between the trimmed V and J ends, which lost 0 bases and 0 bases, there was a span of 5 bases. This CDR3 spans 14 amino acids. Germline V CDR1 and CDR2: ENHRY, SYGVKD. With regard to this clone: No antigen is known for it.

This sequence joins TRBV10-3 and TRBJ2-5; D not resolved. Source material: naive CD4+ T cells sorted from blood. Subset meaning: CD45RA+ positively selected. The TCR comes from a young man in good health. The CDR3 here is CAISESTYQETQYF. The CDR3 DNA follows: TGTGCCATCAGTGAGTCCACCTACCAAGAGACCCAGTACTTC.